This TCR beta chain derives from a study of cytomegalovirus exposure and HLA in healthy donors. Concerning this clone itself: Antigen: not known.

Researchers ran the PCR with 60 Vbeta and 13 Jbeta primers. In the study's own analysis: In a later analysis, some 80 million unique TCR beta chains included roughly 11 million shared by two or more donors. The protocol was immunoSEQ multiplex PCR, while the TCRdb copy is restricted to in-frame clones and leaves out a portion. V and J calls plus clone size are reproduced from that table; the DNA served to infer D and trimming. The table includes about 110,000 clones, over 75% detected once. Germline values: CDR1 MNHEY, CDR2 SMNVEV (reference sequence). V was pared by 5 bases and J by 2 bases, with 16 bases between. This CDR3 contains 16 residues. Findings of the study overall: A later analysis linked a missense variant in DCLRE1C to the trimming of TCR beta V and J genes. Sequencing probably produced one cluster of sequence variants that were highly shared.

The chain is built from TRBV27 and TRBJ1-5; unclear D gene. The source of this sequence is a woman aged 18-30 years in good health and CMV-seronegative. Sequenced input: PBMCs. CDR3 DNA: TGTGCCAGCAGTCGTCTAGGAGGGATAGGCAATCAGCCCCAGCATTTT. It yields the protein CASSRLGGIGNQPQHF.